The 8 T cell receptor beta chains reported below all come from one sample, sequenced in a study of OX40 agonist ivuxolimab in advanced cancers. Produced via immunoSEQ multiplex PCR; TCRdb's table is partial and in-frame only. This sample has approximately 83,000 clones, with about 85% found just once. The sample consisted of CD4+ or CD8+ T cells sorted from blood, taken in a trial of the OX40 agonist ivuxolimab. The receptors were sampled from an adult with an advanced solid tumor such as melanoma, head and neck, liver or kidney cancer.

V is TRBV5-1 and J is TRBJ1-2; 10 positions agree with TRBD1. The J segment lost 8 bases and the V segment lost 4 bases, leaving 11 bases of the junction unmatched. Germline CDR1 SGHRS, CDR2 YFSETQ. The CDR3 runs to 15 residues. CDR3 region: CASSPGGTGEGGYTF. CDR3 coding DNA: TGCGCCAGCAGCCCCGGGGGGACAGGGGAAGGAGGCTACACCTTC.

This clone was observed a single time. The V call is TRBV4-1, the J call TRBJ2-7; 9 bases are a match to TRBD2. Germline-derived CDR1 and CDR2 are MGHRA and YSYEKL. The CDR3 consists of 16 residues. Trimming cost V 1 base and J 3 bases; bases outside gene matches: 7. Here the CDR3 reads CASSQVFRLADYEQYF. The CDR3 nucleotides are TGCGCCAGCAGCCAAGTCTTTAGACTAGCGGACTACGAGCAGTACTTC.

The chain combines TRBV6-1 with TRBJ1-5; D gene ambiguous. The CDR3 has 14 residues. Germline CDR1 reads MNHNS; CDR2 reads SASEGT. Trimming shortened V by 7 bases and J by 7 bases, and 17 bases separated the two germline ends. CDR3 bases: TGTGCCAGCACGGTAGGTGGCCCGGCGCAGCCCCAGCATTTT. This codes for CASTVGGPAQPQHF.

The V and J genes are TRBV10-1 and TRBJ2-7; possibly TRBD1 for D (6 bases). The germline V and J ends were trimmed by 3 bases and 3 bases, with 12 bases remaining between them. The CDR3 has 14 residues. In germline, CDR1 is WNHNN, CDR2 SYGVQD (reference sequence). The CDR3 protein is CASSDSGQNYEQYF. CDR3 in DNA: TGCGCCAGCAGTGACTCGGGACAAAACTACGAGCAGTACTTC.

The chain uses TRBV6-5 and TRBJ1-3; 11 bases are shared with TRBD1. Trimming took 6 bases from V and 3 from J; bases not matched to a gene: 4. Per the germline V gene, CDR1 is MNHEY and CDR2 is SVGAGI. The CDR3 is made up of 15 amino acids. The CDR3 loop is CASRRTGGVGNTIYF. DNA for the CDR3: TGTGCCAGCAGGCGGACAGGGGGCGTTGGAAACACCATATATTTT.

A single count supports this clone. The rearrangement links TRBV4-3 to TRBJ2-5; D is unresolved. CDR1 and CDR2 (germline): LGHNA, YSLEER. V lost 1 base to trimming and J lost 5 bases, with 17 bases between them. There are 16 residues in the CDR3. The CDR3 region has the DNA TGCGCCAGCAGCCAAGGCATGATAAATCGCGGCGAGACCCAGTACTTC. Encoded protein: CASSQGMINRGETQYF.

The J gene is TRBJ2-1, the V gene TRBV18, with TRBD1 identical over 7 bases. Germline CDR1 reads KGHSH; CDR2 reads LQKENI. Trimming removed 8 bases from V and 5 bases from J; junction bases left unmatched: 9. The CDR3 extends over 14 amino acids. The CDR3 reads CASQGQATDNEQFF. As DNA, the CDR3 is TGTGCCAGCCAAGGACAGGCGACGGACAATGAGCAGTTCTTC.

The V call is TRBV7-9, the J call TRBJ2-4, with D possibly being TRBD2 (5 bases). This CDR3 region has 15 residues. V shed 5 bases and J shed 0 bases, with 11 bases lying between them. In germline, CDR1 is SEHNR, CDR2 FQNEAQ (reference sequence). This CDR3 reads CASSPDGLAKNIQYF. The CDR3 DNA reads as TGTGCCAGCAGCCCGGACGGACTAGCCAAAAACATTCAGTACTTC.